This TCR beta chain is from a study of T cell responses to AZD1222 COVID-19 vaccine. General study findings and limits: White British ancestry dominated among donors, who included more females, and clonal diversity was possibly underestimated. Close to half of spike-specific TCRs reportedly recognize unmutated variant regions. Recipients of AZD1222 seropositive at baseline numbered only 5 to 7. Spike was spanned by vaccine-associated CD4 TCRs, which were dominant at 160-218 and 743-854.

Assay used: immunoSEQ multiplex PCR; TCRdb lists only in-frame clones, some missing. This sample has some 280,000 clones; around 93% occur once, and the top ten carry approximately 0.52%. A word on this clone: Its antigen is undetermined.

CDR3 size: 16 residues. Germline CDR1 reads MDHEN; CDR2 reads SYDVKM. The V end lost 2 bases, the J end lost 0 bases, and 10 bases lay between the germline ends. This chain connects TRBV28 to TRBJ1-4; D might be TRBD1 (6 bases). This specimen consisted of peripheral blood, obtained 28 days after the second AZD1222 dose. This TCR derives from an adult who received the AZD1222 COVID-19 vaccine. Here the CDR3 reads CASSLPGAATNEKLFF. The DNA of the CDR3 is TGTGCCAGCAGTTTACCAGGGGCTGCAACTAATGAAAAACTGTTTTTT. Complete variable domain (other parts from reference TRBV28 and TRBJ1-4): DVKVTQSSRYLVKRTGEKVFLECVQDMDHENMFWYRQDPGLGLRLIYFSYDVKMKEKGDIPEGYSVSREKKERFSLILESASTNQTSMYLCASSLPGAATNEKLFFGSGTQLSVL.